This TCR beta chain derives from a study of radiotherapy plus CTLA-4 blockade in lung cancer (dated by TCRdb to the late 2010s). Broadly, across the study: Objective responses occurred in approximately 19% of enrolled patients, and over 30% achieved disease control. The study at large found these results: The strongest predictors of response, as reported, were early dynamic changes in blood T cell clones along with a rise in serum interferon-beta after radiation. After treatment with radiotherapy and ipilimumab, TCR clones that originated in tumors expanded in peripheral blood.

In this study, focal radiation therapy paired with CTLA-4 blockade (ipilimumab) was tested in patients who had chemo-refractory metastatic non-small-cell lung cancer. Points on this clone: Its antigen remains unidentified. The germline gene is not matched at one end of the junction; a read error may be the cause.

The method was the immunoSEQ multiplex PCR assay. Here the immuneACCESS table is served through TCRdb, limited to in-frame sequences with V and J called. Missing clones are a known gap in these copies; in checked studies unresolved V genes cover under half, and the rest lacks a known reason. Counted in this sample were about 80,000 clones; roughly 79% of them appeared once. The leading ten clones occupy about 23% of the sample. The CDR3 holds 12 amino acids from the cysteine to the phenylalanine. Only CDR3 DNA remains: 36 bases, in frame from the first base. CDR1 MNHNY and CDR2 SVGAGI were looked up in the germline V gene (reference sequence).

The receptor chain draws on TRBV6-6 and TRBJ1-1; a tentative D match to TRBD1 spans 5 bases. The sample consisted of peripheral blood, taken from a patient treated with radiotherapy plus ipilimumab. This clonotype originated in a human donor with non-small cell lung cancer whose response to radiotherapy plus ipilimumab could not be evaluated. Some clones in this sample may be carry-over from other donors' samples. The CDR3 has the sequence CATSRGGTEAFF. The nucleotide sequence is TGTGCCACCAGTCGGGGGGGCACTGAAGCTTTCTTT.